This T cell receptor beta chain was captured by sequencing in a study of shared clonotypes between healthy human individuals. Study information: Donors were two women and a few men aged 18 to 49. Each donor's CD4 naive and CD4 memory cells filled three plates apiece, CD8 naive two, and CD8 memory one.

Evenly divided among several immunoSEQ plates was the genomic DNA of each subset. The repertoire was sequenced with immunoSEQ multiplex PCR; TCRdb's copy has only in-frame clones and lacks some. The profile shows roughly 1,600,000 clones, less than 99% of them singletons. With 4 bases removed from V and 0 bases from J, the gap between germline ends came to 10 bases. The CDR3 is 14 amino acids. The germline V gene has CDR1 GTSNPN and CDR2 SVGIG (reference sequence). Overall study findings and caveats: On the whole, naive subsets had larger estimated richness than memory subsets had.

The sample holds one count of this clone. Its antigen remains unknown. The sequence was obtained from a man aged 25 to 45 in good health. The genes are TRBV30 and TRBJ2-1; D gene uncertain. The source material was naive CD4+ T cells sorted from blood. Described subset: CD45RA+ positively selected. For the CDR3, the DNA is TGTGCCTGGACCCCGGTGAGCTCCTACAATGAGCAGTTCTTC. Amino acid sequence: CAWTPVSSYNEQFF.